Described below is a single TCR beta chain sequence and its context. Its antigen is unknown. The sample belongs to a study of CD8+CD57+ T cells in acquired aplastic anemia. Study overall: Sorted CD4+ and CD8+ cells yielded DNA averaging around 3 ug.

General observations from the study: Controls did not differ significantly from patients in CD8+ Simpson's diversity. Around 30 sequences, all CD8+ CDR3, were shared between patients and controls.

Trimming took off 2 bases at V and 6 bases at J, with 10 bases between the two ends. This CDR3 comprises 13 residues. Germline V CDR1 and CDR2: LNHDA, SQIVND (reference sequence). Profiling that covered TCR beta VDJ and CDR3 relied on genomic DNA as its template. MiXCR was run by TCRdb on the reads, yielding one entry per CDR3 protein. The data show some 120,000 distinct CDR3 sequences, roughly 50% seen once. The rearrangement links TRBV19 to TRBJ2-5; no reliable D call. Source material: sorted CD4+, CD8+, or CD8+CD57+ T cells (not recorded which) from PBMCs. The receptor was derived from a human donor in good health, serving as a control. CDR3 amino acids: CASSISAGQTQYF. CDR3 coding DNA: TGTGCCAGTAGTATATCGGCAGGCCAGACCCAGTACTTC.